This is a list of T cell receptor beta chains from one sample in a study of T cell responses to AZD1222 COVID-19 vaccine. Libraries were prepared by immunoSEQ multiplex PCR; TCRdb keeps only in-frame clonotypes and omits some of them. The sample has about 88,000 clones, around 92% seen once. The sample consisted of peripheral blood, taken on day 0 of AZD1222 vaccination. These receptors were taken from an adult in good health. The CDR3 runs from the conserved cysteine through the conserved F or W. The D gene is left open where the match is weak. Only part of the rows carry a size: once, few, many, or a class if the clone is expanded.

clone_size d_call j_call v_call cdr3_nt cdr3_aa
NA NA TRBJ2-7 TRBV27 TGTGCCAGCAGTTCGCGACAGGACTTCTCCTACGAGCAGTACTTC CASSSRQDFSYEQYF
NA NA TRBJ1-1 TRBV28 TGTGCCAGCACCCTGGGGGGCACTGAAGCTTTCTTT CASTLGGTEAFF
once NA TRBJ2-7 TRBV28 TGTGCCAGCAGTCCCCTGGTCTACGAGCAGTACTTC CASSPLVYEQYF
NA TRBD1 TRBJ1-3 TRBV27 TGTGCCAGCAGTTCGGACAGGGGATACACCATATATTTT CASSSDRGYTIYF
NA NA TRBJ2-5 TRBV25-1 TGTGCCAGCAGTGAACTTTCGGGGTCCCAAGAGACCCAGTACTTC CASSELSGSQETQYF
NA NA TRBJ2-7 TRBV13 TGTGCCAGCAGTCGTACAGGGTCCTACGAGCAGTACTTC CASSRTGSYEQYF
once NA TRBJ1-1 TRBV7-3 TGTGCCAGCTCCCCCTCCCCGCACGACACTGAAGCTTTCTTT CASSPSPHDTEAFF
NA NA TRBJ2-5 TRBV3-1/TRBV3-2 TGTGCCAGCAGCCCCTTTCAAGAGACCCAGTACTTC CASSPFQETQYF
NA NA TRBJ2-2 TRBV27 TGTGCCAGCAGTCCCAGGGGAACCGGGGAGCTGTTTTTT CASSPRGTGELFF
once NA TRBJ1-2 TRBV25-1 TGTGCCAGCAGTGCCCGGACCCTGTCGTATGGCTACACCTTC CASSARTLSYGYTF
NA NA TRBJ2-3 TRBV6-2/TRBV6-3 TGTGCCAGCAGTAACAGGGTGGATACGCAGTATTTT CASSNRVDTQYF